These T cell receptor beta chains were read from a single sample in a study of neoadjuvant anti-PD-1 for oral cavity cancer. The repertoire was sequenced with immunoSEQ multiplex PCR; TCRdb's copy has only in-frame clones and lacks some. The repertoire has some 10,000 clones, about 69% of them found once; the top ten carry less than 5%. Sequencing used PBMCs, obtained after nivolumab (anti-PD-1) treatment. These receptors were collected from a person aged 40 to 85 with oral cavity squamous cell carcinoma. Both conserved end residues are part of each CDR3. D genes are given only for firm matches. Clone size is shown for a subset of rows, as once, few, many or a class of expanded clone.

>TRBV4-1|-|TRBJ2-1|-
CASSFRLNNNEQFF
TGCGCCAGCAGCTTCCGACTTAACAACAATGAGCAGTTCTTC
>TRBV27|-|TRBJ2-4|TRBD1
CASSDHQGAAKNIQYF
TGTGCCAGCAGTGATCATCAGGGGGCTGCCAAAAACATTCAGTACTTC
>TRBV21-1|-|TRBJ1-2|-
CASTSSSYGYTF
TGTGCCAGCACCTCAAGCTCCTATGGCTACACCTTC
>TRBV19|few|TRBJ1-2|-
CASDNTGVRGGYTF
TGTGCCAGCGATAACACTGGGGTACGAGGAGGCTACACCTTC
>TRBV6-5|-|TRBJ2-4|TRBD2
CASMVAGEKNIQYF
TGTGCCAGCATGGTAGCGGGAGAGAAAAACATTCAGTACTTC
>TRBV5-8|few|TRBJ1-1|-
CASSLRSAKAFF
TGTGCCAGCAGCTTGAGGTCAGCGAAAGCTTTCTTT
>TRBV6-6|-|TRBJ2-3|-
CASSYGAGNYADTQYF
TGTGCCAGCAGTTACGGAGCGGGTAACTACGCAGATACGCAGTATTTT
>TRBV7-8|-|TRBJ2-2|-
CASSLALTGELFF
TGTGCCAGCAGCTTAGCCCTCACCGGGGAGCTGTTTTTT
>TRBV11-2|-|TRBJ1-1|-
CASSSLGNTEAFF
TGTGCCAGCAGCTCCCTAGGGAACACTGAAGCTTTCTTT
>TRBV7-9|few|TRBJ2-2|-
CASSSRTPFNTGELFF
TGTGCCAGCAGCTCGCGGACACCTTTTAACACCGGGGAGCTGTTTTTT
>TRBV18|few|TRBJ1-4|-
CASSRLPEGGDEKLFF
TGTGCCAGCTCACGTTTGCCCGAGGGAGGGGACGAAAAACTGTTTTTT
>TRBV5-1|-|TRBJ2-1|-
CASSLVRNEQFF
TGCGCCAGCAGCTTGGTTCGAAATGAGCAGTTCTTC
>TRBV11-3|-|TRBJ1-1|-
CASSLGMNTEAFF
TGTGCCAGCAGCTTGGGGATGAACACTGAAGCTTTCTTT
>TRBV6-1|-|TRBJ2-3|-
CASSEPVNWGTDTQYF
TGTGCCAGCAGTGAACCAGTAAACTGGGGCACAGATACGCAGTATTTT
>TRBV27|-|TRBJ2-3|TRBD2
CASRVAGSTDTQYF
TGTGCCAGCCGAGTAGCGGGAAGCACAGATACGCAGTATTTT
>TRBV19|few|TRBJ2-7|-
CASSIRETEIDLRSYEQYF
TGTGCCAGTAGTATTAGGGAGACAGAGATTGACCTGCGCTCCTACGAGCAGTACTTC
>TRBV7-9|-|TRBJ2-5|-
CASSSGGRETQYF
TGTGCCAGCAGCTCCGGGGGACGGGAGACCCAGTACTTC
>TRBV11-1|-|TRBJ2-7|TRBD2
CASSSLRSGGEQYF
TGTGCCAGCAGCTCATTGCGAAGCGGGGGCGAGCAGTACTTC
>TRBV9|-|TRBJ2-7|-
CASSVTPMDYEQYF
TGTGCCAGCAGCGTAACCCCGATGGACTACGAGCAGTACTTC
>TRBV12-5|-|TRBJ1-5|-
CASGFSQLSNQPQHF
TGTGCTAGTGGTTTTAGCCAGCTTAGCAATCAGCCCCAGCATTTT
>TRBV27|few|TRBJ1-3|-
CASSLSYTGHTAGNTIYF
TGTGCCAGCAGTTTAAGCTATACTGGACATACGGCTGGAAACACCATATATTTT
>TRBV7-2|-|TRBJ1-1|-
CASSSQGFGTEAFF
TGTGCCAGCAGCTCACAGGGATTTGGCACTGAAGCTTTCTTT
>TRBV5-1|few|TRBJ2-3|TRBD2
CASSVTSGRPDTQYF
TGCGCCAGCAGCGTCACTAGCGGGAGACCCGATACGCAGTATTTT
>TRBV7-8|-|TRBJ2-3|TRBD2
CASSFRAGESTDTQYF
TGTGCCAGCAGCTTTCGGGCGGGGGAGTCCACAGATACGCAGTATTTT
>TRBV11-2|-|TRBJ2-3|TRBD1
CASSRPGQGLVDTQYF
TGTGCCAGCAGCCGTCCGGGACAGGGGCTGGTAGATACGCAGTATTTT
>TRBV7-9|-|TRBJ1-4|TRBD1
CASSSPGTGDEKLFF
TGTGCCAGCAGCTCACCCGGGACAGGGGATGAAAAACTGTTTTTT
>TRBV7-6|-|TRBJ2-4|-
CASSLEVEGSIQYF
TGTGCCAGCAGCTTAGAAGTGGAGGGAAGCATTCAGTACTTC
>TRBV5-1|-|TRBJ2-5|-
CASSFQETQYF
TGCGCCAGCAGCTTCCAAGAGACCCAGTACTTC
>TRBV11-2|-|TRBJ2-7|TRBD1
CASSTYAGQGYEQYF
TGTGCCAGCAGCACGTACGCGGGACAGGGGTACGAGCAGTACTTC
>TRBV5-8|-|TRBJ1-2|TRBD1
CASTLPGQDGFGYTF
TGTGCCAGCACCCTACCCGGACAGGACGGGTTTGGCTACACCTTC
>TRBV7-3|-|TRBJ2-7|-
CASSSRRGYEQYF
TGTGCCAGCAGCAGTAGGAGGGGTTACGAGCAGTACTTC
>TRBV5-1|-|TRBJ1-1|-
CASSLGQSLNTEAFF
TGCGCCAGCAGCTTAGGACAGTCATTGAACACTGAAGCTTTCTTT
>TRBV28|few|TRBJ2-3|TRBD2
CASSPLGAREVDTQYF
TGTGCCAGCAGCCCGCTAGGTGCGCGGGAGGTAGATACGCAGTATTTT
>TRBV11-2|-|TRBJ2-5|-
CASSLGETQYF
TGTGCCAGCAGCTTGGGAGAGACCCAGTACTTC
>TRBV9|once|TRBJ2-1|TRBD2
CASSPGLAGSNEQFF
TGTGCCAGCAGCCCGGGACTAGCGGGGTCCAATGAGCAGTTCTTC
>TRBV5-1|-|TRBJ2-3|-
CASSLTTDTQYF
TGCGCCAGCAGCTTGACCACAGATACGCAGTATTTT
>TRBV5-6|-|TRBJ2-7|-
CASSLGQLTYEQYF
TGTGCCAGCAGCTTAGGGCAGCTCACCTACGAGCAGTACTTC
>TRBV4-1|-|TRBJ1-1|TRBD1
CASSARQGGNTEAFF
TGCGCCAGCAGCGCAAGACAGGGTGGGAACACTGAAGCTTTCTTT
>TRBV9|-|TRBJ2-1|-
CASDGGGLPGHNEQFF
TGTGCCAGCGATGGTGGAGGGCTTCCGGGCCACAATGAGCAGTTCTTC
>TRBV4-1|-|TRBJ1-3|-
CASSQGEGNTIYF
TGCGCCAGCAGCCAGGGAGAGGGAAACACCATATATTTT
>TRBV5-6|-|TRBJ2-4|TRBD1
CASSFGQGVKNIQYF
TGTGCCAGCAGCTTTGGTCAGGGGGTCAAAAACATTCAGTACTTC
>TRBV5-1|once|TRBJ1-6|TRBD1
CASRGQGENSYNSPLHF
TGCGCCAGCAGAGGACAGGGGGAGAACTCCTATAATTCACCCCTCCACTTT
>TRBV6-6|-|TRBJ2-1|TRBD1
CASSAPGQGWNEQFF
TGTGCCAGCAGTGCCCCGGGACAGGGTTGGAATGAGCAGTTCTTC
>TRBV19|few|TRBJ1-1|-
CASSVPGLKNTEAFF
TGTGCCAGTAGTGTTCCGGGACTGAAGAACACTGAAGCTTTCTTT
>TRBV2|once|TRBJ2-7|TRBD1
CASRGTEPYEQYF
TGTGCCAGCAGGGGGACAGAGCCCTACGAGCAGTACTTC
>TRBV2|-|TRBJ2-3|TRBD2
CASKGLAVLTDTQYF
TGTGCCAGCAAGGGACTAGCGGTTCTCACAGATACGCAGTATTTT
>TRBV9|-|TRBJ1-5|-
CASSVRRKNFGSNQPQHF
TGTGCCAGCAGCGTACGAAGGAAGAACTTCGGTAGCAATCAGCCCCAGCATTTT
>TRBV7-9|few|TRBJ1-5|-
CASSLGEERNSNQPQHF
TGTGCCAGCAGCTTAGGCGAGGAACGGAATAGCAATCAGCCCCAGCATTTT
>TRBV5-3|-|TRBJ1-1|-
CARSLGHHSAFF
TGTGCCAGAAGCTTGGGGCACCACTCGGCTTTCTTT
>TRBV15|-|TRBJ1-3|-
CATSRVQGFGHTIYF
TGTGCCACCAGCAGAGTACAGGGTTTCGGGCACACCATATATTTT
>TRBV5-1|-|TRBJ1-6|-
CASSLGVDSPLHF
TGCGCCAGCAGCTTAGGAGTAGATTCACCCCTCCACTTT
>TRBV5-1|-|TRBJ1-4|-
CASSLDRPRREKLFF
TGCGCCAGCAGCTTGGACAGGCCCAGACGGGAAAAACTGTTTTTT
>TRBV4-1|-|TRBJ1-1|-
CASSPRLNTEAFF
TGCGCCAGCAGCCCAAGGTTGAACACTGAAGCTTTCTTT
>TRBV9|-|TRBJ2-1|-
CASSVAGGISYNEQFF
TGTGCCAGCAGCGTAGCGGGCGGAATCTCCTACAATGAGCAGTTCTTC
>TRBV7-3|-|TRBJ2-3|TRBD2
CASSLQGLAVLTDTQYF
TGTGCCAGCAGCCTTCAGGGACTAGCAGTCCTCACAGATACGCAGTATTTT
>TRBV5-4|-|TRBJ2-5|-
CASSWDPRPSETQYF
TGTGCCAGCAGCTGGGACCCGAGGCCGTCGGAGACCCAGTACTTC
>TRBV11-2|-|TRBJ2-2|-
CASSSLIAIGTGELFF
TGTGCCAGCAGCTCACTTATAGCCATCGGGACCGGGGAGCTGTTTTTT
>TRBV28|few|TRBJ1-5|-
CASNNQPQHF
TGTGCCAGCAACAATCAGCCCCAGCATTTT
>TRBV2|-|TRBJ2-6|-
CARRGPLSGANVLTF
TGTGCCAGGAGAGGCCCCCTCTCTGGGGCCAACGTCCTGACTTTC